This TCR beta chain was identified during a study of blood T cells in healthy people across ages. Notes on the study in general: A roughly linear fall in TCR beta diversity per million T cells was seen with increasing age. Donors of long life had a larger count of naive CD4+ cells and greater diversity than aged donors. A conclusive naive versus antigen-experienced comparison was prevented by the unsorted PBMCs.

The second PCR ran roughly 6 to 12 cycles with a sample-barcoded 5' primer and J-beta primers. TCRdb re-analysed the 5' RACE reads in MiXCR, keeping a single row per CDR3 protein. The data contain around 1.5 million distinct CDR3 sequences, approximately 63% of them singletons. Every sample gave at least 5 micrograms of total RNA when it was extracted. For this clonotype: As yet, its antigen is unknown.

The V gene end was trimmed by 2 bases and the J gene end by 3 bases; junction bases not matched to a gene: 7. The CDR3 extends over 16 amino acids. Germline-derived CDR1 and CDR2 are SGHRS and YFSETQ. This sequence originates from a man aged 18 to 30 in good health. The gene calls are TRBV5-1 and TRBJ1-1; the match to TRBD1 covers 10 bases. Sequencing was performed on blood. The chain's CDR3 is CASSFSTGQGDTEAFF. Here the CDR3 DNA reads TGCGCCAGCAGCTTCTCAACCGGACAGGGGGACACTGAAGCTTTCTTT.